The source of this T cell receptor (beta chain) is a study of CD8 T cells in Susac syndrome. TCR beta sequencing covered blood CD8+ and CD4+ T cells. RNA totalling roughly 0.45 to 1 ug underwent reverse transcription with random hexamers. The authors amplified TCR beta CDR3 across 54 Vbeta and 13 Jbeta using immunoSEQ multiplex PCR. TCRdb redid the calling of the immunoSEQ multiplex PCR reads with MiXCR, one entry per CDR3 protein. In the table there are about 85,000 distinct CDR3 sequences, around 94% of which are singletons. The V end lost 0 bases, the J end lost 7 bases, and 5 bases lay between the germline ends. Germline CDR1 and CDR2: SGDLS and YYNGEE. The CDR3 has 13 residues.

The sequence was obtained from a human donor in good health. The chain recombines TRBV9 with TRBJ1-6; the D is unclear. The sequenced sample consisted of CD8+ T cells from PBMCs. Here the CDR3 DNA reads TGTGCCAGCAGCGTAGCCCTGAATTCACCCCTCCACTTT. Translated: CASSVALNSPLHF.